This T cell receptor (beta chain) derives from a study of blood T cells in healthy people across ages (dated by TCRdb to about 2015). About the study as a whole: In model experiments, template switching captured roughly one uniquely barcoded TCR beta cDNA molecule for every two T cells. Age-related changes in TCR beta repertoire diversity were measured in the study by deep sequencing normalized with unique cDNA molecular identifiers. Two additional independent replicas of 1 million unique cDNA reads from the same blood draw were analyzed for two donors (one aged 18 to 29 and one aged 80 or older). The donors were split into four age groups: young (average 16 years), middle-aged (more than 35), aged (more than 55) and long-lived (over 80). To avoid experimental bias, donors of different ages were spread randomly across the sequencing lanes. Results and caveats for the whole study, not just this receptor: The long-lived group showed more naive CD4+ T cells, fewer expanded clones and increased TCR diversity than the aged group, suggesting age selection. Observed TCR beta diversity correlated strongly with the percentage of naive T cells measured by flow cytometry. Estimates of total diversity from one million sequenced T cells were regarded as lower bounds and underestimates. As age increased, observed TCR beta diversity per million T cells dropped in a roughly linear way, and a significant reduction was already evident by age 40. Conclusive comparison of naive and antigen-experienced compartments was prevented by the profiling of bulk unsorted PBMCs. Because donor CMV infection status was unknown, age-related changes in expanded clonotypes were potentially confounded.

Library preparation was by 5' RACE. For sequencing, an Illumina HiSeq 2500 was employed. A second roughly 7 to 12 cycle PCR used a sample-barcoded 5' primer and a J-beta primer mix. A unique molecular identifier was introduced onto each TCR beta cDNA molecule by a template-switch 5' adaptor carrying 12 random nucleotides. Each sample yielded at least 3 million CDR3-containing paired-end reads. All of the RNA was converted into first-strand cDNA using the Mint cDNA synthesis kit, with a TRBC-specific oligonucleotide serving as the primer. After uracil-DNA glycosylase treatment, a first 18-cycle PCR used universal primers M1SS and BC2_uni_R on all cDNA. In the authors' own workflow: Each sample was normalized by randomly selecting 1 million high-quality reads, each carrying a distinct molecular identifier. Reads with shared molecular identifiers were discarded instead of being binned into consensus sequences. MiTCR, with a Q25 quality threshold and the strictest error-elimination algorithm, was used for CDR3 identification, clonotype clustering and error correction. Lower-bound total TCR beta diversity was estimated with a nonparametric unseen species model using Euler transformation. Using fastp trimming at Q25 and MiXCR clonotype assembly, TCRdb reanalyzed the public sequencing data and kept in-frame beta chains. Rows are unified per CDR3 protein, each entry keeping the most common DNA and genes. The V and J calls come from TCRdb's annotation, not from the publication. The table for this sample lists some 1.4 million distinct CDR3 sequences; 35% to 45% of them were counted only once. Together, the top ten hold 7.9% of the sample.

This clonotype was observed a single time. Its specific antigen is unknown. Within one base of it there is no much larger clone, and no base qualities were kept. The approximately 40 donors, aged 6 to 90 years, were systemically healthy Caucasian individuals from Russia. Around 9.7 milliliters of peripheral blood were collected from each donor into EDTA-treated Vacutainer tubes. Ficoll-Paque density-gradient centrifugation was used to isolate PBMCs, with at least 6 million per sample. Trizol reagent was used to extract total RNA from PBMCs, with at least 6 micrograms per sample. For every donor, flow cytometry on a PBMC aliquot measured the percentage of naive CD45RAhigh/CD27high T cells. The CDR3 covers 13 residues, taking in both the cysteine and the phenylalanine. Of the read, only the CDR3 DNA is kept; its 39 bases are in frame from base 1. Trimming costs V 5 bases and J 9 bases, and their ends lie 14 bases apart. From the germline V gene, CDR1 is MNHEY and CDR2 is SVGAGI.

Recombination joined TRBV6-5 with TRBJ2-1; TRBD1 might be the D gene, on 5 matching bases. The material sequenced was blood. This clonotype originated in a woman aged 18 to 35 in good health. The CDR3 here reads CASSGRVVGEQFF. The sequenced DNA is TGTGCCAGCAGTGGCAGGGTTGTCGGTGAGCAGTTCTTC.